A single sample gave rise to the 13 T cell receptor beta chains below, sequenced in a study of blood T cell repertoires in COVID-19. Repertoires were generated with immunoSEQ multiplex PCR, while TCRdb's copy carries only in-frame clones and drops some. The table records about 160,000 clones, 90% of them present only once. The material sequenced was peripheral blood. The source of these receptors is a man between 60 and 75 years old with active or convalescent COVID-19.

The chain uses TRBV7-2 and TRBJ2-5; D may be TRBD2 (5 bases). The germline CDR1 and CDR2 sequences are SGHTA and FQGNSA. This CDR3 is built from 15 residues. V lost 1 base and J lost 1, with 10 bases in between. For the CDR3, the DNA is TGTGCCAGCAGCTTAGTTTTCCGGGGCCAAGAGACCCAGTACTTC. This encodes CASSLVFRGQETQYF.

The chain carries TRBV12-3 or TRBV12-4 and TRBJ2-2; D gene unclear. The CDR3 covers 12 residues. Trimming took off 6 bases at V and 3 bases at J, with 5 bases between the two ends. Written as DNA, the CDR3 is TGTGCCAGCAGCCGGGACACCGGGGAGCTGTTTTTT. This encodes CASSRDTGELFF.

This chain connects TRBV5-1 to TRBJ2-7, with TRBD1 as a possible D gene (7 bases). Trimming took off 2 bases at V and 3 bases at J, with 18 bases between the two ends. Per the germline V gene, CDR1 is SGHRS and CDR2 is YFSETQ. This CDR3 region has 16 residues. The CDR3 DNA is TGCGCCAGCAGCTTTCAGGGGGGAAGTCCTTACTACGAGCAGTACTTC. Translation: CASSFQGGSPYYEQYF.

The chain employs TRBV6-5 and TRBJ1-1; TRBD1 matches at 9 bases. The CDR3 covers 15 residues. Germline V gene lookup returns CDR1 MNHEY and CDR2 SVGAGI. V trimming: 2 bases; J trimming: 1 base; junction bases outside the gene matches: 2. The CDR3 protein is CASSYGTGSNTEAFF. The CDR3, as DNA: TGTGCCAGCAGTTACGGGACAGGGTCGAACACTGAAGCTTTCTTT.

This chain connects TRBV7-6 to TRBJ2-1; TRBD1 agrees at 9 bases. The V and J ends lost 4 bases and 2 bases, in that order; junction bases with no gene match: 3. The germline CDR1 and CDR2 sequences are SGHVS and FNYEAQ. The CDR3 has 15 amino acids. CDR3 DNA: TGTGCCAGCAGCTGGCGACAGGGGGCCTACAATGAGCAGTTCTTC. Protein product: CASSWRQGAYNEQFF. The full variable domain, with the rest looked up from reference TRBV7-6 and TRBJ2-1, is GAGVSQSPRYKVTKRGQDVALRCDPISGHVSLYWYRQALGQGPEFLTYFNYEAQQDKSGLPNDRFSAERPEGSISTLTIQRTEQRDSAMYRCASSWRQGAYNEQFFGPGTRLTVL.

The chain uses TRBV12-3 or TRBV12-4 and TRBJ1-5; D not resolved. The length of the CDR3 is 13 residues. Trimming took off 6 bases at V and 0 bases at J, with 6 bases between the two ends. The CDR3 DNA reads as TGTGCCAGCAGCAACTATAGCAATCAGCCCCAGCATTTT. Its translation: CASSNYSNQPQHF.

This rearrangement joins TRBV12-3 or TRBV12-4 to TRBJ1-4, with D unclear. Trimming shortened V by 6 bases and J by 12 bases, and 14 bases separated the two germline ends. The CDR3 has 12 amino acids. CDR3 nucleotides: TGTGCCAGCAGGGGCTATATGTTCGAACTGTTTTTT. It specifies CASRGYMFELFF.

This clone showed up just once. The chain employs TRBV9 and TRBJ2-6, with D unresolved. V was clipped by 0 bases and J by 0 bases, with 4 bases between them. The CDR3 is 15 residues long. CDR1 and CDR2 from the germline V gene are SGDLS and YYNGEE. The CDR3 sequence is CASSVGDSGANVLTF. Written as DNA, the CDR3 is TGTGCCAGCAGCGTAGGCGACTCTGGGGCCAACGTCCTGACTTTC.

V and J are TRBV18 and TRBJ2-3, with D perhaps matching TRBD2 (6 bases). V lost 3 bases to trimming and J lost 0 bases, with 16 bases between them. The CDR3 is 17 residues long. Germline lookup yields CDR1 KGHSH and CDR2 LQKENI. The CDR3 nucleotides read TGTGCCAGCTCACCGCAGGCAGCGGGCTTTAGCACAGATACGCAGTATTTT. It translates to CASSPQAAGFSTDTQYF.

The chain employs TRBV7-8 and TRBJ2-2; TRBD2 agrees at 10 bases. V lost 6 bases and J lost 7; bases outside the gene matches: 14. This CDR3 is built from 17 residues. CDR1 and CDR2 from the germline V gene are SGHVS and FQNEAQ. CDR3 loop: CASSSKRGGQQIGELFF. The CDR3 DNA follows: TGTGCCAGCAGTTCAAAGCGGGGGGGCCAGCAAATCGGGGAGCTGTTTTTT.

The chain is built from TRBV10-3 and TRBJ2-7; TRBD1 matches at 9 bases. Germline V gene lookup returns CDR1 ENHRY and CDR2 SYGVKD. The junction had 5 bases not matched to a gene; V was cut back by 5 bases and J by 3 bases. This CDR3 is 14 amino acids long. The CDR3 nucleotides are TGTGCCATCAGTCCGGGACAGGGATTCTACGAGCAGTACTTC. It translates to CAISPGQGFYEQYF.

This clone was detected only a few times. The rearrangement joins TRBV19 to TRBJ1-5; possible D gene TRBD1, 5 bases. The germline CDR1 and CDR2 sequences are LNHDA and SQIVND (reference sequence). The CDR3 covers 15 residues. V gave up 7 bases and J gave up 0 bases, with 13 bases separating them. CDR3 region: CASTRWGSSNQPQHF. Here the CDR3 DNA reads TGTGCCAGTACCCGCTGGGGCAGTAGCAATCAGCCCCAGCATTTT.

This clone has just one count. This chain connects TRBV5-4 to TRBJ1-4; TRBD1 might be the D (5 bases). V lost 4 bases and J lost 5, with 18 bases in between. The CDR3 covers 16 residues. Per the germline V gene, CDR1 is SGHNT and CDR2 is YYREEE (reference sequence). The CDR3 region is CASSASGGMGNEKLFF. For the CDR3, the DNA is TGTGCCAGCAGCGCTAGCGGGGGGATGGGGAATGAAAAACTGTTTTTT.